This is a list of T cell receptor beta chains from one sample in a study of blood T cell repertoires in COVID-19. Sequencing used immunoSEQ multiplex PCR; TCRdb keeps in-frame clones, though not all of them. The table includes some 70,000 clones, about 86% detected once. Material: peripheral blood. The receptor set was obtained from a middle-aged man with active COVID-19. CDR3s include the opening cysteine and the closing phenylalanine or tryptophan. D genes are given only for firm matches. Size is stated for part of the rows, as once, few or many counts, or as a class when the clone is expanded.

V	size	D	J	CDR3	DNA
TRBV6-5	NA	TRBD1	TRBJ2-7	CASSKPGQGSYEQYF	TGTGCCAGCAGTAAGCCGGGACAGGGCTCCTACGAGCAGTACTTC
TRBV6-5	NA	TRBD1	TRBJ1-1	CASSYSTGPLNTEAFF	TGTGCCAGCAGTTACTCGACAGGGCCCCTGAACACTGAAGCTTTCTTT
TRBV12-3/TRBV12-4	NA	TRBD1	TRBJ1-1	CASSRDRGTEAFF	TGTGCCAGCAGTCGGGACAGGGGGACTGAAGCTTTCTTT
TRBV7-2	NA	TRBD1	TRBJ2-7	CASSLVGTGGHEQYF	TGTGCCAGCAGCTTAGTCGGGACAGGGGGCCACGAGCAGTACTTC
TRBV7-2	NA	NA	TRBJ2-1	CASSPTGVYEQFF	TGTGCCAGCAGCCCCACTGGAGTATATGAGCAGTTCTTC
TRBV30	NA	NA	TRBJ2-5	CAWSVYRETQYF	TGTGCCTGGAGTGTATATCGGGAGACCCAGTACTTC
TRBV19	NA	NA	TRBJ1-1	CASSIYRDNTEAFF	TGTGCCAGTAGTATATACAGGGACAACACTGAAGCTTTCTTT
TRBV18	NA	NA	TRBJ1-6	CASSPGGAYNSPLHF	TGTGCCAGCTCACCAGGGGGCGCCTATAATTCACCCCTCCACTTT
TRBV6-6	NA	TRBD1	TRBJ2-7	CASSTTPGQGGEQYF	TGTGCCAGCAGTACCACACCGGGACAGGGGGGCGAGCAGTACTTC
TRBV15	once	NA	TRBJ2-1	CATSREPPGTYNEQFF	TGTGCCACCAGCAGAGAGCCCCCGGGAACCTACAATGAGCAGTTCTTC
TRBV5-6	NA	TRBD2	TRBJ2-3	CASSLSFSMRELDTQYF	TGTGCCAGCAGCTTGTCCTTTTCGATGCGGGAGTTAGATACGCAGTATTTT
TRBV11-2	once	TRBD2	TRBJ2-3	CASSLVLAGADTQYF	TGTGCCAGCAGCTTAGTGCTAGCGGGGGCAGATACGCAGTATTTT
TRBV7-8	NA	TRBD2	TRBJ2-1	CASSLGIAGEQFF	TGTGCCAGCAGCTTAGGGATAGCGGGGGAACAGTTCTTC
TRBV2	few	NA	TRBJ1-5	CASSAASPNQPQHF	TGTGCCAGCAGTGCGGCTAGCCCCAATCAGCCCCAGCATTTT
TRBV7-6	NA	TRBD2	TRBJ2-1	CASSLGGRGGLNEQFF	TGTGCCAGCAGCTTAGGAGGAAGGGGAGGGCTGAATGAGCAGTTCTTC
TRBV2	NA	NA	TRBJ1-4	CASSDYRNNEKLFF	TGTGCCAGCAGTGACTACAGGAATAATGAAAAACTGTTTTTT
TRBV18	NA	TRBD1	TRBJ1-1	CASSLQGARNTEAFF	TGTGCCAGCTCACTGCAGGGGGCGAGGAACACTGAAGCTTTCTTT
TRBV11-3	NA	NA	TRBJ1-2	CASSLGGLGGYTF	TGTGCCAGCAGCTTAGGAGGACTCGGGGGCTACACCTTC
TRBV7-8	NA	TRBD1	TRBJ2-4	CASSLDRVENIQYF	TGTGCCAGCAGCCTCGACAGGGTTGAAAACATTCAGTACTTC
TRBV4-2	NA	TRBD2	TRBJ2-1	CASSPSGRAGGEQFF	TGTGCCAGCAGCCCTAGCGGGAGGGCCGGGGGTGAGCAGTTCTTC
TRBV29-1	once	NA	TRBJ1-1	CSVESTKNTEAFF	TGCAGCGTTGAATCCACAAAGAACACTGAAGCTTTCTTT
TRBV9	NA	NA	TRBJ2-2	CASSPSRVNTGELFF	TGTGCCAGCAGCCCCTCCCGCGTGAACACCGGGGAGCTGTTTTTT
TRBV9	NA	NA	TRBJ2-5	CASSEGGVLQETQYF	TGTGCCAGCAGCGAGGGGGGGGTCCTCCAAGAGACCCAGTACTTC
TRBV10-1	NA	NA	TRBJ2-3	CASSEELRTDTQYF	TGCGCCAGCAGTGAGGAGCTACGCACAGATACGCAGTATTTT
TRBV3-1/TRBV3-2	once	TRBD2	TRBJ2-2	CASSRRLAGAQNTGELFF	TGTGCCAGCAGCCGACGGCTAGCGGGGGCCCAGAACACCGGGGAGCTGTTTTTT
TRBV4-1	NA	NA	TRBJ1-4	CASRDGSNSRLGTNEKLFF	TGCGCCAGCAGGGATGGCAGCAACAGTCGATTGGGAACTAATGAAAAACTGTTTTTT
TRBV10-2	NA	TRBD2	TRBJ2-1	CASTSGINYEQFF	TGCGCCAGCACCAGCGGGATTAACTATGAGCAGTTCTTC
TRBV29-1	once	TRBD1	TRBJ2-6	CSAKDRGRGANVLTF	TGCAGCGCAAAGGACAGGGGGCGTGGGGCCAACGTCCTGACTTTC
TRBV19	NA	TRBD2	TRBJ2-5	CASTVSGRGRETQYF	TGTGCCAGTACCGTTAGCGGGAGGGGTCGGGAGACCCAGTACTTC
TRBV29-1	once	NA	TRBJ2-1	CSGRIGLFGNEQFF	TGCAGCGGGAGAATCGGACTTTTTGGGAATGAGCAGTTCTTC
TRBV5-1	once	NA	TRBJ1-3	CASSLEPGSSGNTIYF	TGCGCCAGCAGCTTGGAACCGGGGTCCTCTGGAAACACCATATATTTT
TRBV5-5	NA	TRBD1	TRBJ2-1	CASIADRDGHNEQFF	TGTGCCAGCATCGCGGACAGGGACGGTCACAATGAGCAGTTCTTC
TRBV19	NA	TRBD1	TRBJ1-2	CASSGDRREGYTF	TGTGCCAGTAGCGGGGACAGGCGAGAAGGCTACACCTTC
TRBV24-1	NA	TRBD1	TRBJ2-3	CATSGGQGRLGTDTQYF	TGTGCCACGAGTGGGGGACAGGGAAGGTTGGGCACAGATACGCAGTATTTT
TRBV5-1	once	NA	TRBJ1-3	CASSPQGSGNTIYF	TGCGCCAGCAGCCCACAGGGATCTGGAAACACCATATATTTT
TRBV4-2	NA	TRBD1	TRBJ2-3	CASSQDWGQGTDTQYF	TGTGCCAGCAGCCAAGATTGGGGACAGGGAACAGATACGCAGTATTTT
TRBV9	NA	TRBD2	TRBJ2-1	CASSSGTSGAFEEQFF	TGTGCCAGCAGCTCCGGGACTAGCGGGGCCTTTGAGGAGCAGTTCTTC
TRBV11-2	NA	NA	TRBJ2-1	CASSLDPLRESMFF	TGTGCCAGCAGCTTAGATCCACTTCGCGAGAGCATGTTCTTC
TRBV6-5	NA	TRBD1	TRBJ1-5	CASNRQGQGPQHF	TGTGCCAGCAACCGACAGGGACAGGGGCCCCAGCATTTT
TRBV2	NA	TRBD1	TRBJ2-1	CASGWGQGGGEQFF	TGTGCCAGCGGGTGGGGACAGGGAGGTGGTGAGCAGTTCTTC
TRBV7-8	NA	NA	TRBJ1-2	CASSPDRSYGYTF	TGTGCCAGCAGCCCAGACAGAAGCTATGGCTACACCTTC